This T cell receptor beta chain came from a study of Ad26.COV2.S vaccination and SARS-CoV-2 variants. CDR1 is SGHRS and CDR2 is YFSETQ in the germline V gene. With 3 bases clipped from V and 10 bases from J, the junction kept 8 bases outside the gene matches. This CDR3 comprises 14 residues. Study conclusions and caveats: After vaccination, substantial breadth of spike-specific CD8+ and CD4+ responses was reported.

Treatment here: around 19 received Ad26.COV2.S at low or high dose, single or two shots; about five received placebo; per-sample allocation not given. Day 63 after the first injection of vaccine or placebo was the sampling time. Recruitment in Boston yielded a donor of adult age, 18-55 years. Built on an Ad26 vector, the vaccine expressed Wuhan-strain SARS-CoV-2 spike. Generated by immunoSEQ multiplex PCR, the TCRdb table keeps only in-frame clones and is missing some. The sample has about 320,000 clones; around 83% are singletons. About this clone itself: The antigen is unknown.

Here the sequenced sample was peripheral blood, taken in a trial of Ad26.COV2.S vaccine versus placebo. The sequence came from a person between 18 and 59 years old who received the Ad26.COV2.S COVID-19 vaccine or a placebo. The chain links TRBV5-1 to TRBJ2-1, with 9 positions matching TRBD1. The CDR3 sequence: CASSWGQGAEEQFF. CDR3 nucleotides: TGCGCCAGCAGCTGGGGACAGGGAGCAGAAGAGCAGTTCTTC. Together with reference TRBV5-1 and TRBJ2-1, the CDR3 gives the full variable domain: KAGVTQTPRYLIKTRGQQVTLSCSPISGHRSVSWYQQTPGQGLQFLFEYFSETQRNKGNFPGRFSGRQFSNSRSEMNVSTLELGDSALYLCASSWGQGAEEQFFGPGTRLTVL.